The 16 T cell receptor beta chains below come from one sample, sequenced in a study of monozygotic twins with inflammatory bowel disease. TCRdb re-called the 5' RACE reads and catalogs CDR3 proteins one per entry, DNA excluded. This sample's table has around 200,000 distinct CDR3 sequences. Sequencing was performed on blood. The receptors originated from a human donor with ulcerative colitis or Crohn's disease, or a healthy co-twin of an affected twin (not recorded which).

V usage is TRBV15 and J usage is TRBJ2-2. This CDR3 is built from 14 residues. The germline CDR1 and CDR2 sequences are LNHNV and YYDKDF (reference sequence). CDR3 sequence reads: CATSRGQNTGELFF.

CDR3 sequence reads: CASSLRRGGSEQYF. The chain joins TRBV27 to TRBJ2-7; TCRdb indicates TRBD2, and absent DNA this call remains unverified. The germline gives CDR1 MNHEY, CDR2 SMNVEV (reference sequence). There are 14 residues in the CDR3.

The chain is built from TRBV5-1 and TRBJ2-4; TCRdb's D gene call, TRBD2, goes unchecked for lack of DNA. This CDR3 contains 17 residues. Germline CDR1 SGHRS, CDR2 YFSETQ. The CDR3 sequence is CASSLERGGLAKNIQYF.

CDR3 amino acids: CASSLDPQETQYF. This chain joins TRBV7-2 and TRBJ2-5. This CDR3 is 13 amino acids long. Germline V CDR1 and CDR2: SGHTA, FQGNSA.

CDR3 region: CASGHTYGYTF. This rearrangement joins TRBV12-3 or TRBV12-4 to TRBJ1-2; TCRdb's D call, TRBD1, is unchecked because there is no DNA. The length of the CDR3 is 11 residues.

CDR3 sequence: CASSLRDGYSPLHF. V usage is TRBV11-2 and J usage is TRBJ1-6. Germline CDR1 reads SGHAT; CDR2 reads FQNNGV. This CDR3 contains 14 residues.

The chain carries TRBV27 and TRBJ2-7; the D call from TCRdb, TRBD1, cannot be confirmed without DNA. CDR3 length: 15 amino acids. From germline, CDR1 is MNHEY and CDR2 SMNVEV (reference sequence). CDR3 loop: CASSTRGGVSYEQYF.

The chain is built from TRBV3-1 and TRBJ1-4. This CDR3 comprises 15 residues. Germline assignment: CDR1 LGHDT and CDR2 YNNKEL (reference sequence). CDR3 loop: CASSHARRLREKLFF.

The chain employs TRBV5-1 and TRBJ2-3. Germline V gene lookup returns CDR1 SGHRS and CDR2 YFSETQ. The CDR3 runs 13 residues. This CDR3 is CASTSHWPDTQYF.

The rearrangement uses TRBV6-5 and TRBJ1-2; TCRdb reports TRBD1, a call that lacks DNA to check it against. The length of the CDR3 is 16 residues. The germline CDR1 and CDR2 sequences are MNHEY and SVGAGI. CDR3 loop: CASSSPEATGANGYTF.

The V call is TRBV29-1, the J call TRBJ1-2; TCRdb names TRBD1, which stays unverified in the absence of DNA. The CDR3 is 12 amino acids. The germline V gene has CDR1 SQVTM and CDR2 ANQGSEA. The CDR3 loop reads CSGGQFNYGYTF.

The chain employs TRBV20-1 and TRBJ1-3; TCRdb proposes TRBD1, but this gene call is untestable without DNA. CDR1 is DFQATT and CDR2 is SNEGSKA in the germline V gene (reference sequence). CDR3 length equals 17 residues. CDR3 amino acids: CSAWTPGGASSGNTIYF.

The chain is built from TRBV24-1 and TRBJ2-2; the TRBD1 assignment by TCRdb is unverifiable without DNA. Germline-derived CDR1 and CDR2 are KGHDR and SFDVKD. This CDR3 has 14 residues. CDR3 protein: CATTTGQNTGELFF.

J is TRBJ1-6 and V is TRBV7-2; no DNA is available, so the TRBD1 call from TCRdb remains unchecked. Germline V gene data show CDR1 as SGHTA and CDR2 as FQGNSA. This CDR3 is built from 14 residues. The CDR3 reads CASSSAGGNSPLHF.

The CDR3 sequence: CASSPRRNEESPLHF. The chain combines TRBV18 with TRBJ1-6. Germline V gene lookup returns CDR1 KGHSH and CDR2 LQKENI. The CDR3 extends over 15 amino acids.

The chain recombines TRBV7-2 with TRBJ1-2; without DNA, the TCRdb call of TRBD1 cannot be checked. Germline CDR1 and CDR2: SGHTA and FQGNSA. The CDR3 length is 14 residues. The CDR3 sequence is CASSWNRGQYGYTF.